These 6 T cell receptor beta chains originate from one sample sequenced in a study of T cell repertoires in cytomegalovirus infection. Each CDR3 protein is one row after TCRdb ran MiXCR on the reads. Among hundreds of thousands of distinct CDR3 sequences listed, about 24% were seen once. Sequencing used CD8+ T cells from PBMCs. Receptor source: a human donor in good health (CMV status not recorded). Some clones in this sample may be carry-over from other donors' samples.

This clonotype was counted between two and nine times. CDR3 in DNA: TGTGCTAGTGGTTTGGCCCCCCCGGGACAGGGGTATGCCGGGGAGCTGTTTTTT. This encodes CASGLAPPGQGYAGELFF. V usage is TRBV12-5 and J usage is TRBJ2-2; 10 nucleotides match TRBD1. V lost 1 base to trimming and J lost 6 bases; unmatched junction nucleotides: 11. The CDR3 has 18 amino acids. CDR1 and CDR2 from the germline V gene are LGHNT and FRNRAP.

The rearrangement joins TRBV7-2 to TRBJ2-7; no definite D call. Germline CDR1 reads SGHTA; CDR2 reads FQGNSA. V was pared by 3 bases and J by 0 bases, with 12 bases between. The CDR3 spans 15 residues. The DNA of the CDR3 is TGTGCCAGCAGCTTGAAGGTGTTGATCTCCTACGAGCAGTACTTC. This translates into CASSLKVLISYEQYF.

In this sample, this clonotype turned up many times. This chain links TRBV7-2 with TRBJ2-4; 9 nucleotides agree with TRBD1. The CDR3 runs 14 residues. Germline V gene lookup returns CDR1 SGHTA and CDR2 FQGNSA. The junction had 7 bases not matched to a gene; V was cut back by 5 bases and J by 8 bases. CDR3 residues: CASSPGTGRDIQYF. CDR3 DNA: TGTGCCAGCAGCCCCGGGACAGGGAGGGACATTCAGTACTTC.

This clonotype was counted between two and nine times. V usage is TRBV12-3 or TRBV12-4 and J usage is TRBJ2-7, with D perhaps being TRBD1 or TRBD2 (5 bases each). Trimming took 6 bases from V and 5 from J, leaving 20 bases between them. This CDR3 is built from 15 residues. CDR3 sequence (DNA): TGTGCCAGCAGAGCACCGGGGCTCTCGGACAACGAGCAGTACTTC. It is translated as CASRAPGLSDNEQYF.

The sample holds a few counts of this clonotype. The chain employs TRBV27 and TRBJ1-2, with D unresolved. The V end lost 4 bases, the J end lost 7 bases, and 13 bases lay between the germline ends. The CDR3 totals 13 residues. Germline V gene lookup returns CDR1 MNHEY and CDR2 SMNVEV (reference sequence). In nucleotides, the CDR3 is TGTGCCAGCAGTTCCTACAGCGCGGTTGGCTACACCTTC. This codes for CASSSYSAVGYTF.

This clonotype showed up just a few times. The J gene is TRBJ2-3, the V gene TRBV2; TRBD2 agrees at 7 bases. Germline loops: CDR1 SNHLY, CDR2 FYNNEI. J was trimmed by 0 bases and V by 10 bases; bases with no gene match: 13. This CDR3 contains 16 residues. CDR3 bases: TGTGCCATCGCGGGAGTCAGCAGCTCTAGCACAGATACGCAGTATTTT. It encodes CAIAGVSSSSTDTQYF.